The clone carrying this T cell receptor beta chain occurred many times. According to the study, TCR beta libraries were built with iRepertoire HTBI primers and CDR3-region Arm-PCR. In TCRdb, the multiplex PCR reads were re-called with MiXCR into one record per CDR3 protein. The repertoire consists of about 370,000 distinct CDR3 sequences, with roughly a sixth occurring once and the leading ten covering approximately 22%. Time point: newly diagnosed GD, antithyroid drugs for less than 3 months. RNA extracted from PBMCs served as the sequencing template. Graves' disease diagnoses followed American Thyroid Association guidelines. The germline V gene has CDR1 SGHVS and CDR2 FQNEAQ. This CDR3 has 13 residues. V lost 2 bases, J lost 6 bases, and 7 bases lay in between. The data belong to a study of regulatory T cells in long-lasting Graves disease.

The genes are TRBV7-8 and TRBJ2-2, with D hard to call. Sample: peripheral blood mononuclear cells (PBMCs), taken at new diagnosis, from a patient treated with antithyroid drugs. This sequence was found in a female donor with Graves disease. The CDR3 spells CASSLLIPGELFF. CDR3 in DNA: TGTGCCAGCAGCTTACTAATTCCCGGGGAGCTGTTTTTT.